The 5 T cell receptor beta chains given below trace back to one sample, sequenced in a study of cytomegalovirus exposure and HLA in healthy donors. Vbeta (60) and Jbeta (13) primers were used in the PCR. Profiling relied on immunoSEQ multiplex PCR, and the TCRdb table lists in-frame clones only, not all of them. This repertoire shows approximately 100,000 clones, roughly 70% found once; its top ten account for roughly 11%. Sequencing was done on a sample of PBMCs. These receptor sequences come from a man aged 40-50 years in good health and CMV-seropositive.

This clone has a single count. The chain combines TRBV18 with TRBJ1-5; no clear D gene. Germline assignment: CDR1 KGHSH and CDR2 LQKENI. V was clipped by 3 bases and J by 5 bases, with 8 bases between them. There are 13 residues in the CDR3. As DNA, the CDR3 is TGTGCCAGCTCACCTCAGCGAGATCAGCCCCAGCATTTT. Translating gives CASSPQRDQPQHF.

The V gene is TRBV10-2, the J gene TRBJ1-2, with TRBD1 matching over 10 bases. Unmatched junction bases numbered 7, after V lost 6 bases and J lost 6 bases. Germline CDR1 and CDR2: WSHSY and SAAADI. This CDR3 comprises 14 residues. CDR3 in amino acids: CASRPRQGANGYTF. The CDR3 DNA is TGCGCCAGCAGGCCTAGACAGGGGGCGAATGGCTACACCTTC.

The chain links TRBV5-4 to TRBJ2-1; 12 bases agree with TRBD2. Germline-derived CDR1 and CDR2 are SGHNT and YYREEE (reference sequence). After removal of 3 bases from V and 8 bases from J, the junction contained 9 bases not matched to a gene. The CDR3 runs to 16 residues. DNA for the CDR3: TGTGCCAGCAGCTCGGGGGGGACTAGCGGGTTAGATGAGCAGTTCTTC. This sequence encodes CASSSGGTSGLDEQFF.

A few counts support this clone. CDR3 sequence: CASIGTVSSNQPQHF. CDR3 in DNA: TGTGCCAGTATTGGGACAGTAAGTAGCAATCAGCCCCAGCATTTT. This rearrangement joins TRBV19 to TRBJ1-5, with 7 nucleotides matching TRBD1. The CDR3 is 15 residues long. V trimming: 7 bases; J trimming: 0 bases; junction bases outside the gene matches: 6. CDR1 and CDR2 (germline): LNHDA, SQIVND (reference sequence).

The V call is TRBV25-1, the J call TRBJ2-1; 11 positions match TRBD2. Per the germline V gene, CDR1 is MGHDK and CDR2 is SYGVNS. J was trimmed by 4 bases and V by 10 bases; bases with no gene match: 3. This CDR3 spans 13 amino acids. CDR3 nucleotides: TGTGCCACCATAGCGGGGGGGTACAATGAGCAGTTCTTC. Its protein is CATIAGGYNEQFF.